This TCR beta chain is from a study of metastatic and nonmetastatic thyroid tumors. This clone was seen only a few times. With MiXCR, TCRdb reprocessed the PCR reads. The sample comprises 15,000 or so clones, about 26% of which are singletons, and approximately 15% rests with the top ten. There were no patients who had received any treatment before thyroid surgery. Germline CDR1 MDHEN, CDR2 SYDVKM. Trimming pared 7 bases from V and 6 bases from J, leaving 15 bases between. CDR3 size: 13 residues. Sequenced input: adjacent normal tissue. The TCR comes from a female donor with papillary thyroid cancer or a benign thyroid nodule (not recorded which). Some clones in this sample may be carry-over from other donors' samples. V is TRBV28 and J is TRBJ1-1; a weak D match, TRBD1 (5 bases). CDR3 nucleotides: TGTGCCAGCATCCTGAGGGGATTCCCTGAAGCTTTCTTT. Encoded protein: CASILRGFPEAFF. The complete variable domain, with remaining parts taken from reference TRBV28 and TRBJ1-1, reads DVKVTQSSRYLVKRTGEKVFLECVQDMDHENMFWYRQDPGLGLRLIYFSYDVKMKEKGDIPEGYSVSREKKERFSLILESASTNQTSMYLCASILRGFPEAFFGQGTRLTVV.